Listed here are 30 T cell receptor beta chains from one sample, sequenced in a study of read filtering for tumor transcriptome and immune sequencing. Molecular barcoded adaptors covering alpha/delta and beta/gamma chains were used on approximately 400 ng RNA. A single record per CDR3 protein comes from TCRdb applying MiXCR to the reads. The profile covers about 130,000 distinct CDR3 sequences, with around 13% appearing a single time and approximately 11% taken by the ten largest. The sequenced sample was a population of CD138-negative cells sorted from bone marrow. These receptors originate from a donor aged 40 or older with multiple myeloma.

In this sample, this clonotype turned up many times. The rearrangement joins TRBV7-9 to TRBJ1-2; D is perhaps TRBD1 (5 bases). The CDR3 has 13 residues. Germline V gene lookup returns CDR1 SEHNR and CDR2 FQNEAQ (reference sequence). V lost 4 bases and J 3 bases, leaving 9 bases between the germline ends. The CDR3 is CASSSGFDYGYTF. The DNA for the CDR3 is TGTGCCAGCAGCTCAGGGTTTGACTATGGCTACACCTTC.

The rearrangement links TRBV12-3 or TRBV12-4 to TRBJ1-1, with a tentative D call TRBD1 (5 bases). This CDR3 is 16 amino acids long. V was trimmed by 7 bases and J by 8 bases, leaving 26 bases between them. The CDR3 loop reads CASKISSGQRGTEAFF. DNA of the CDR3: TGTGCCAGCAAAATCTCCTCGGGGCAGCGGGGCACCGAAGCTTTCTTT.

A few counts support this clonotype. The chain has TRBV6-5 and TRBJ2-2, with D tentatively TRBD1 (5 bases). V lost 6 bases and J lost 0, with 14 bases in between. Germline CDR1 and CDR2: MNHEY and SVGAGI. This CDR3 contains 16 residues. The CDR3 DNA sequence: TGTGCCAGCAGGACGACAGTTGGCTCGAACACCGGGGAGCTGTTTTTT. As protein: CASRTTVGSNTGELFF.

In DNA, the CDR3 is TGTGCCTGGAGTAAGGGGGCGGGAGTGAACACTGAAGCTTTCTTT. As protein: CAWSKGAGVNTEAFF. This sequence joins TRBV30 and TRBJ1-1; the match to TRBD1 covers 7 bases. This CDR3 comprises 15 residues. Unmatched junction bases numbered 6, after V lost 2 bases and J lost 0 bases. From germline, CDR1 is GTSNPN and CDR2 SVGIG (reference sequence).

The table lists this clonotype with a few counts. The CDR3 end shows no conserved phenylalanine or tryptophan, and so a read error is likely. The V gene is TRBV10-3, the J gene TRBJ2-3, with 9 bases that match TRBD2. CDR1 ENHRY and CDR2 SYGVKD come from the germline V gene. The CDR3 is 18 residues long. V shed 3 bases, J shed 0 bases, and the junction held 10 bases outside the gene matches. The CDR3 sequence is CAISESLAGSTSTDTQYL. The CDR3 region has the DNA TGTGCCATCAGTGAATCGCTAGCGGGGAGTACGAGCACAGATACGCAGTATTTA.

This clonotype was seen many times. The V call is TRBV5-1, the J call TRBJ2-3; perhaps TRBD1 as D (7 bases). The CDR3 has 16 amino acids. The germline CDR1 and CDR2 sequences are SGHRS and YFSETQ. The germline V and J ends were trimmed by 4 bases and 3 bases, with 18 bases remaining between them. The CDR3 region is CASSSEGAAGTDTQYF. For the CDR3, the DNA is TGCGCCAGCAGCAGCGAGGGGGCGGCGGGGACAGATACGCAGTATTTT.

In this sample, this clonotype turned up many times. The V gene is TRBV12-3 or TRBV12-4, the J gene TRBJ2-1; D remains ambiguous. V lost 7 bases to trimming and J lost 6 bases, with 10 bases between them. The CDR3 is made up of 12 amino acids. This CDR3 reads CASKLRSNEQFF. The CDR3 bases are TGTGCCAGCAAGCTCCGGAGCAATGAGCAGTTCTTC.

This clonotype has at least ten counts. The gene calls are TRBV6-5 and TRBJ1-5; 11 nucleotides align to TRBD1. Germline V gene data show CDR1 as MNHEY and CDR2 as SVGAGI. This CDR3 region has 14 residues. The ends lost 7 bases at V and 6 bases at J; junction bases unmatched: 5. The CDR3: CASKRDRGGQPQHF. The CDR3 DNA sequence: TGTGCCAGCAAAAGGGACAGGGGGGGTCAGCCCCAGCATTTT.

CDR3: CASSGSGKDFYNEQFF. The CDR3 DNA is TGTGCCAGCAGTGGTAGCGGGAAGGACTTCTACAATGAGCAGTTCTTC. The chain is built from TRBV12-3 or TRBV12-4 and TRBJ2-1; 8 bases are shared with TRBD2. The ends lost 5 bases at V and 3 bases at J; junction bases unmatched: 9. The CDR3 length is 16 residues.

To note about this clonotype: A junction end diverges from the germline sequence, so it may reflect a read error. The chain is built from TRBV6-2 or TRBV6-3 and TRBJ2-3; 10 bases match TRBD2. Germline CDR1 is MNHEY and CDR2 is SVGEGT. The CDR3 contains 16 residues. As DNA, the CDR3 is TGCGCCAGCAGGGAAAGCGGGAGGGCCTCGACAGATGCGCAGTATTTT. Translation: CASRESGRASTDAQYF.

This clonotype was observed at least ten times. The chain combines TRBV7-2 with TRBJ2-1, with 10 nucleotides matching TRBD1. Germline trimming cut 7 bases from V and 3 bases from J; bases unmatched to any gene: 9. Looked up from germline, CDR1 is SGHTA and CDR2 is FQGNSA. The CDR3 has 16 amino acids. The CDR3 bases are TGTGCCAGCACCGATAGGACAGGGGGAAACTACAATGAGCAGTTCTTC. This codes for CASTDRTGGNYNEQFF.

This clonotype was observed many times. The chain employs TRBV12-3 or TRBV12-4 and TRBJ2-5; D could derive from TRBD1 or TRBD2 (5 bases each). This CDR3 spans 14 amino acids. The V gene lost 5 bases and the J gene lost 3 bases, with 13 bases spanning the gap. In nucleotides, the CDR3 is TGTGCCAGCAGTGCCGGGGTGACAGAAGAGACCCAGTACTTC. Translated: CASSAGVTEETQYF.

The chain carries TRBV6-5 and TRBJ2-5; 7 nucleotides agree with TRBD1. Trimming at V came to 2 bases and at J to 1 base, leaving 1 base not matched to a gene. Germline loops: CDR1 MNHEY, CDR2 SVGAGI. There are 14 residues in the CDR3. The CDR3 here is CASSYGTAQETQYF. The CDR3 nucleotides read TGTGCCAGCAGTTACGGGACAGCCCAAGAGACCCAGTACTTC.

The CDR3 DNA reads as TGTGCCAGCAGCTCGGACAGGGGCCCTGAGACCCAGTACTTC. This sequence encodes CASSSDRGPETQYF. The V call is TRBV7-9, the J call TRBJ2-5, with 9 bases lining up with TRBD1. Germline V gene sequence: CDR1 SEHNR, CDR2 FQNEAQ (reference sequence). Losses at the gene ends were 4 bases for V and 5 bases for J; bases not matched to a gene: 5. CDR3 length: 14 residues.

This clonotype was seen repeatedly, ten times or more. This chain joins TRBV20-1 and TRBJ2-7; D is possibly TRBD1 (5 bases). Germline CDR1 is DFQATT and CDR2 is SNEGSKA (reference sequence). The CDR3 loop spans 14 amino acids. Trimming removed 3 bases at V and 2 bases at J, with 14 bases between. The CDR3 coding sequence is TGCAGTGCTAGCGGGCAGGGTGCACCCTACGAGCAGTACTTC. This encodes CSASGQGAPYEQYF.

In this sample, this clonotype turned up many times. DNA of the CDR3: TGTGCCAGCACCCACCTTGGCAGTAATGAAAAACTGTTTTTT. As protein: CASTHLGSNEKLFF. The rearrangement uses TRBV7-9 and TRBJ1-4; D remains unclear. The CDR3 spans 14 residues. Trimming cost V 7 bases and J 4 bases, with 13 bases left between them. CDR1 is SEHNR and CDR2 is FQNEAQ in the germline V gene (reference sequence).

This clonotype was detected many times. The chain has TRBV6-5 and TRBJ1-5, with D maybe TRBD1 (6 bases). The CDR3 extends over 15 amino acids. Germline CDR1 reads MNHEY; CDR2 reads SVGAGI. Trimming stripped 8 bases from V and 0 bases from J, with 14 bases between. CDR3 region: CASSSDSYSNQPQHF. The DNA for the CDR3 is TGTGCCAGCTCCTCGGACAGTTATAGCAATCAGCCCCAGCATTTT.

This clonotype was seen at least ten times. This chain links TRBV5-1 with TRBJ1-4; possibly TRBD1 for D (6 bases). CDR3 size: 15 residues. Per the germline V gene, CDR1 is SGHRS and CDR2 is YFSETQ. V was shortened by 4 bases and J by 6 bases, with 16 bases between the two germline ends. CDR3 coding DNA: TGCGCCAGCAGCCGTGTGGGGGCTCAGGATGAAAAACTGTTTTTT. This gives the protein CASSRVGAQDEKLFF.

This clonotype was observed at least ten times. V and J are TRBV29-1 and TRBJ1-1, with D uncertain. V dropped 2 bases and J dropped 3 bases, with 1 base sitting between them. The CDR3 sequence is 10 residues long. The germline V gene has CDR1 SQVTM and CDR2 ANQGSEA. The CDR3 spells CSVEYTEAFF. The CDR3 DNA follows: TGCAGCGTTGAATACACTGAAGCTTTCTTT.

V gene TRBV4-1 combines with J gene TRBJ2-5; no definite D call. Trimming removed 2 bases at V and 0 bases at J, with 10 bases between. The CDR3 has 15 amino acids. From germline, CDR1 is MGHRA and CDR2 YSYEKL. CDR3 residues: CASSQSTQYQETQYF. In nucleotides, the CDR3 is TGCGCCAGCAGCCAAAGCACACAATACCAAGAGACCCAGTACTTC.

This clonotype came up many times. The CDR3 reads CASSLEVGSDEQFF. CDR3 nucleotides: TGCGCCAGCAGCTTGGAGGTGGGGTCGGATGAGCAGTTCTTC. The V gene is TRBV5-1, the J gene TRBJ2-1; unclear D gene. Germline V lookup: CDR1 SGHRS, CDR2 YFSETQ. The V and J ends lost 0 bases and 8 bases respectively, with 12 bases between them. The CDR3 loop spans 14 amino acids.

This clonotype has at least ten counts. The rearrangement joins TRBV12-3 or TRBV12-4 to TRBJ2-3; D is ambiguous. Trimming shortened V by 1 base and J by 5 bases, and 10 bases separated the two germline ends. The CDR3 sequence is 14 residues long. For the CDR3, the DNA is TGTGCCAGCAGTTTAGGATATGGGCGAGATACGCAGTATTTT. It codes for CASSLGYGRDTQYF.

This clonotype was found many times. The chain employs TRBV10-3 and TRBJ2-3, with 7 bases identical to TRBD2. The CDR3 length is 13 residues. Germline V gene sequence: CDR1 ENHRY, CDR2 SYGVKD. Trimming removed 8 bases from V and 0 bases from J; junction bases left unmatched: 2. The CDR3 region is CAIASGSTDTQYF. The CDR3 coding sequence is TGTGCCATCGCTAGCGGAAGCACAGATACGCAGTATTTT.

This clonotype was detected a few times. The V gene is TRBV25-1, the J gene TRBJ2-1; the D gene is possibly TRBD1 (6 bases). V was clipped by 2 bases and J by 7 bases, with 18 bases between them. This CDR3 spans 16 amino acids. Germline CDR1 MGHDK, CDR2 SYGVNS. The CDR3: CASSEGGRDALNEQFF. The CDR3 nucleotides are TGTGCCAGCAGTGAAGGGGGCCGGGACGCCTTGAATGAGCAGTTCTTC.

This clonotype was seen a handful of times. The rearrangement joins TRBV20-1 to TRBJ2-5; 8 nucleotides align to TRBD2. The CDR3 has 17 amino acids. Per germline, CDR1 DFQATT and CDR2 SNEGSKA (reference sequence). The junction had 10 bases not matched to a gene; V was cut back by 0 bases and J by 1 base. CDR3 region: CSARDGLAGVFQETQYF. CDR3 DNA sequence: TGCAGTGCTAGAGACGGACTAGCCGGAGTATTCCAAGAGACCCAGTACTTC.

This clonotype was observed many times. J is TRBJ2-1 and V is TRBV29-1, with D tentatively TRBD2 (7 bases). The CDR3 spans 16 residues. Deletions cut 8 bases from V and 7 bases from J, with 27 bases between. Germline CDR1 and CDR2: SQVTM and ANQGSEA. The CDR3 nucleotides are TGCAGCACCGCCCTATCCCGCGGGGGCGGCCGAAATGAGCAGTTCTTC. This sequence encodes CSTALSRGGGRNEQFF.

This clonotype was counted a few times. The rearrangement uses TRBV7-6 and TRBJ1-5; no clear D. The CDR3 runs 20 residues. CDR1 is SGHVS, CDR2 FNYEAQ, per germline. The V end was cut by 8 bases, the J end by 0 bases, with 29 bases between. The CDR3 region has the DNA TGTGCCAGCTCCGAATGGGGATCCAACGGGAACATTTATAGCAATCAGCCCCAGCATTTT. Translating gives CASSEWGSNGNIYSNQPQHF.

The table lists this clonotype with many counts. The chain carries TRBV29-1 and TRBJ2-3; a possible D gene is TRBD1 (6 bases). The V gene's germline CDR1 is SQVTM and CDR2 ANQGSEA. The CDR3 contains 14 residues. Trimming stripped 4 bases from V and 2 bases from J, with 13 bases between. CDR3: CSVGRDKYTDTQYF. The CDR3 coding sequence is TGCAGCGTTGGTCGGGACAAGTACACAGATACGCAGTATTTT.

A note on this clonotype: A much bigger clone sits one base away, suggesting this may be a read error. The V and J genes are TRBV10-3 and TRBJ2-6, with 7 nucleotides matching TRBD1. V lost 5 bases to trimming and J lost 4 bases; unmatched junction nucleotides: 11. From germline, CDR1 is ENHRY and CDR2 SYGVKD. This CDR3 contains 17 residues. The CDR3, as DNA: TGTGCCATCAGTAGGGGACAGACACCCCTCGGGGCCAACGTCCTGACTTTC. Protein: CAISRGQTPLGANVLTF.

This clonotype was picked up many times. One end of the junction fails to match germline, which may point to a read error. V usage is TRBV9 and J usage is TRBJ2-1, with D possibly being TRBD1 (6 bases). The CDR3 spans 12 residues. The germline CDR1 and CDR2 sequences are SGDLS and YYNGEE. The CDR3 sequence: CASSEGTMPPLF. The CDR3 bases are TGTGCCAGCAGCGAAGGGACAATGCCCCCCCTCTTC.